This TCR beta chain was sequenced during a study of OX40 agonist ivuxolimab in advanced cancers. General study results and limits: Expanded clones were, on average, more numerous in CD8+ T cells than in CD4+.

The method was immunoSEQ multiplex PCR; TCRdb's version includes in-frame clones alone and lacks a portion of them. The table shows 57,000 or so clones, with more than 90% occurring only once. Remarks on this clone: Its antigen is still unknown.

The material sequenced was CD4+ or CD8+ T cells sorted from blood, taken in a trial of the OX40 agonist ivuxolimab. The source of this sequence is an adult with an advanced solid tumor such as melanoma, head and neck, liver or kidney cancer.

The CDR3 nucleotides read TGTGCCAGCAGCCTCCAGGGGGCTGAAGCTTTCTTT. Translated, it gives CASSLQGAEAFF. This sequence joins TRBV7-6 and TRBJ1-1; 7 bases are shared with TRBD1. The germline V gene encodes CDR1 SGHVS and CDR2 FNYEAQ. This CDR3 has 12 residues. After removal of 5 bases from V and 6 bases from J, the junction contained 3 bases not matched to a gene.